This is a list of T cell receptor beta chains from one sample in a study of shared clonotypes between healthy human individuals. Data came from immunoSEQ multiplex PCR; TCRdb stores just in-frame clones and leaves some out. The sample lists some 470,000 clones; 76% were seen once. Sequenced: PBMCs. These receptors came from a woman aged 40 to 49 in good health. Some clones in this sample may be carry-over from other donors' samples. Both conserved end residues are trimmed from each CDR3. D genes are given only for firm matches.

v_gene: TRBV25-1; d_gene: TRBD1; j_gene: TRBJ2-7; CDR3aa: ASSDLPPGQGLPYEQY
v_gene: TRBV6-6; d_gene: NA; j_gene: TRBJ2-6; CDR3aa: ASSLGGANVLT
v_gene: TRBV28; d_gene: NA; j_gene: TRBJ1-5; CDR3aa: ASSLWGNNQPQH
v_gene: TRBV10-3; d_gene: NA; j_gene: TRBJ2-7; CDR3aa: AITSRLAGSPEQY
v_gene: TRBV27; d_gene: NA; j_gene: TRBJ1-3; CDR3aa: ARWTEAHSGNTIY
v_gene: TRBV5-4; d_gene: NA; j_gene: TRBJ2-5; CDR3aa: ASSLDLQGPETQY
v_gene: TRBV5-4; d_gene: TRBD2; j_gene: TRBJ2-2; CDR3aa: ASSFGRERAGELF
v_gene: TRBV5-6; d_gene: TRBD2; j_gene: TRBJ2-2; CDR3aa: ASSLMGLAGSGELF
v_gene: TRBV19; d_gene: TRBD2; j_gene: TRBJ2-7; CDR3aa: ASSIELAGGIHYEQY
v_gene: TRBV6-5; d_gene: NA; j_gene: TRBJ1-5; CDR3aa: ASSPDWVGNQPQH
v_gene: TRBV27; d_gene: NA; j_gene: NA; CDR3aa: ASSLAAGIGYEQY
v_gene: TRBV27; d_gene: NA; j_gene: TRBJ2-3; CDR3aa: ASRTSGTDTQY
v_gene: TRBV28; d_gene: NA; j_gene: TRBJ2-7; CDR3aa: ASSLGGGVYEQY
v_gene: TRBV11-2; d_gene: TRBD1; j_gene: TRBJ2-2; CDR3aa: ASSLIGTGWSGELF
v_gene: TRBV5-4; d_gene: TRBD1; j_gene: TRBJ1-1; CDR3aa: ASQDRILMNTEAF
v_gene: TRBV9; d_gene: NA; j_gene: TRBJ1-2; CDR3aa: ASSVGGNYGYT
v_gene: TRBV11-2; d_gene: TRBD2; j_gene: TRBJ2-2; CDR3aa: ASSPRLAGATGELF
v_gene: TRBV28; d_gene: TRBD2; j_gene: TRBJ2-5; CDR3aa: ASSPSLAGVRETQY
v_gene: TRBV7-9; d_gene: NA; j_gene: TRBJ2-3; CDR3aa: ASSLWDTDTQY
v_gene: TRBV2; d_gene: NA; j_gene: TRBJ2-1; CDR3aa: ASSGPRVGSSYNEQF
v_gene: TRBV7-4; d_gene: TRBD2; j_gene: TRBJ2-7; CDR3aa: ASSLPGLAAFYEQY
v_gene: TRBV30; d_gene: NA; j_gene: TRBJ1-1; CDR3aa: AWGRRGLIIMNTEAF